The TCR beta chain under discussion was sequenced for a study of blood T cell repertoires in COVID-19. This CDR3 spans 14 amino acids. After removal of 5 bases from V and 2 bases from J, the junction contained 4 bases not matched to a gene. Germline CDR1 SNHLY, CDR2 FYNNEI. Some clones are missing from TCRdb's copy, which holds only in-frame ones; the method was immunoSEQ multiplex PCR. The table records roughly 200,000 clones, around 90% of them present only once. The clonotype was recovered from a man between 50 and 59 years old with acute or convalescent COVID-19. V gene TRBV2 combines with J gene TRBJ2-5, with 8 bases aligning to TRBD1. The sequenced sample was peripheral blood. The CDR3 region has the DNA TGTGCCAGCAGTCGCAGGGGGCATCAAGAGACCCAGTACTTC. Its translation is CASSRRGHQETQYF.